This is a list of T cell receptor beta chains from one sample in a study of neoadjuvant anti-PD-1 for oral cavity cancer. TCRdb's table, derived via immunoSEQ multiplex PCR, lists solely in-frame clones and lacks some. Among about 14,000 clones, 60% to 80% were seen once, and the ten largest hold over 3%. Here the sequenced sample was PBMCs, taken before nivolumab (anti-PD-1) treatment. These receptors all stem from a person between 40 and 80 years old with oral cavity squamous cell carcinoma. CDR3s leave out the opening cysteine and the closing phenylalanine or tryptophan. Clone size is shown for a subset of rows, as once, few, many or a class of expanded clone.

J,V,size,CDR3
TRBJ2-7,TRBV2,NA,ASSDWTGSYEQY
TRBJ1-1,TRBV6-1,few,ASSESPMNTEAF
TRBJ2-7,TRBV6-1,NA,ASSDNRYEQY
TRBJ2-1,TRBV13,NA,ASSRGQGGYNEQF
TRBJ1-5,TRBV5-5,NA,ASSFLGNQPQH
TRBJ2-1,TRBV20-1,few,SAMGNEQF
TRBJ1-3,TRBV15,NA,ATEDVMSSGNTIY
TRBJ2-5,TRBV7-7,NA,ASSSPGQGEETQY
TRBJ2-7,TRBV7-9,once,ASDRLPGYEQY
TRBJ1-5,TRBV21-1,NA,ASSKPTGNNQPQH
TRBJ1-6,TRBV2,NA,ATLPLAGVNSPLH
TRBJ2-1,TRBV30,NA,AWSTPQDASGPF
TRBJ2-3,TRBV5-1,NA,ASSLATGPSTDTQY
TRBJ1-2,TRBV5-1,NA,ASSRTGDRGYGYT
TRBJ2-1,TRBV29-1,NA,SVRQDTAYNEQF
TRBJ2-3,TRBV10-3,NA,AIRNALQGGGRTDTQY
TRBJ2-2,TRBV7-3,NA,ASSRASGRSTGELF
TRBJ1-2,TRBV19,few,ASSIWGPVSGYT
TRBJ1-6,TRBV15,NA,ATSRDTGNSPLH
TRBJ1-4,TRBV4-1,once,ASSQEAQIRGKLF
TRBJ1-1,TRBV18,NA,ASSNPSEAF
TRBJ1-2,TRBV4-1,NA,ASSHPTGPKGTYGYT